Listed here are 27 T cell receptor beta chains from one sample, sequenced in a study of shared T cell receptors in the human thymus. The method was immunoSEQ multiplex PCR; TCRdb's version includes in-frame clones alone and lacks a portion of them. The sample lists approximately 490,000 clones; around 78% were seen once. The data also belong to a second study, concerning human thymus T cells.

Sequencing input: thymocytes. The receptors were gathered from a boy under two years old with a congenital heart defect.

The J gene is TRBJ2-7, the V gene TRBV15, with a weak D call TRBD2 (6 bases). Germline CDR1 and CDR2: LNHNV and YYDKDF (reference sequence). CDR3 length: 22 residues. Trimming shortened V by 0 bases and J by 1 base, and 31 bases separated the two germline ends. In DNA form, the CDR3 reads TGTGCCACCAGCAGAGATCGCTTCCCCGGAAGGGGAGAGGGCGGAGGGTCCTACGAGCAGTACTTC. Translation gives CATSRDRFPGRGEGGGSYEQYF. Looking up the rest from reference TRBV15 and TRBJ2-7 gives the full variable domain: DAMVIQNPRYQVTQFGKPVTLSCSQTLNHNVMYWYQQKSSQAPKLLFHYYDKDFNNEADTPDNFQSRRPNTSFCFLDIRSPGLGDTAMYLCATSRDRFPGRGEGGGSYEQYFGPGTRLTVT.

The chain combines TRBV6-5 with TRBJ1-1, with 8 bases that match TRBD1. V shed 5 bases and J 5 bases; nucleotides not matched to a gene: 10. Germline assignment: CDR1 MNHEY and CDR2 SVGAGI. The CDR3 contains 15 residues. The CDR3 bases are TGTGCCAGCAGTCCTCAAGACAGGGGATGGACTGAAGCTTTCTTT. It codes for CASSPQDRGWTEAFF.

This chain connects TRBV4-3 to TRBJ2-1; TRBD2 aligns across 7 bases. In germline, CDR1 is LGHNA, CDR2 YSLEER. The CDR3 loop spans 17 amino acids. V lost 0 bases, J lost 2 bases, and 7 bases stayed unmatched. CDR3 amino acids: CASSQDLGGGAYNEQFF. CDR3 sequence (DNA): TGCGCCAGCAGCCAAGATCTCGGGGGAGGGGCCTACAATGAGCAGTTCTTC.

The chain couples TRBV6-5 to TRBJ2-1, with D possibly matching TRBD1 (7 bases). Per germline, CDR1 MNHEY and CDR2 SVGAGI. Deletions cut 6 bases from V and 10 bases from J, with 19 bases between. The CDR3 runs to 14 residues. CDR3 sequence reads: CASRPRTRGREQFF. The CDR3 region has the DNA TGTGCCAGCAGACCTCGGACCAGGGGGAGGGAGCAGTTCTTC.

V usage is TRBV6-5 and J usage is TRBJ2-3; tentatively, D is TRBD2 (5 bases). CDR1 is MNHEY, CDR2 SVGAGI, per germline. Trimming took off 4 bases at V and 4 bases at J, with 12 bases between the two ends. The CDR3 loop spans 14 amino acids. The CDR3 nucleotides read TGTGCCAGCAGTTCCCCGAGGGTGGCAGATACGCAGTATTTT. Translating gives CASSSPRVADTQYF.

This clone showed up just a few times. CDR3 region: CAIRASGGPYTGELFF. DNA of the CDR3: TGTGCCATCAGGGCTAGCGGGGGTCCTTACACCGGGGAGCTGTTTTTT. This chain links TRBV10-3 with TRBJ2-2, with 10 bases that match TRBD2. CDR3 length: 16 amino acids. CDR1 ENHRY and CDR2 SYGVKD come from the germline V gene. V gave up 6 bases and J gave up 3 bases; unmatched junction bases: 7.

In its sample, this clone was seen once. CDR3 DNA: TGTGCTAGTGGCGGACGGGCTAGCGGGAGGTTCTACGAGCAGTACTTC. This sequence encodes CASGGRASGRFYEQYF. The chain links TRBV12-5 to TRBJ2-7; 11 nucleotides agree with TRBD2. Germline CDR1 and CDR2: LGHNT and FRNRAP. The CDR3 spans 16 residues. Germline trimming cut 6 bases from V and 3 bases from J; bases unmatched to any gene: 10.

The chain couples TRBV4-1 to TRBJ1-2, with D tentatively TRBD1 (5 bases). The CDR3 is 16 amino acids. Germline CDR1 MGHRA, CDR2 YSYEKL. Trimming took off 0 bases at V and 8 bases at J, with 19 bases between the two ends. The CDR3 region is CASSQDPQGQGGGYTF. The CDR3 DNA reads TGCGCCAGCAGCCAAGATCCCCAAGGACAAGGTGGCGGCTACACCTTC.

J is TRBJ2-5 and V is TRBV5-1; 7 bases are shared with TRBD2. The V segment lost 8 bases and the J segment 5 bases; nucleotides outside the gene matches: 18. The CDR3 is made up of 16 amino acids. Germline V gives CDR1 SGHRS, CDR2 YFSETQ. Here the CDR3 DNA reads TGCGCCAGTCGGACTAGTTGGCACCGATCAGGGGAGACCCAGTACTTC. It is translated as CASRTSWHRSGETQYF.

This CDR3 reads CASSSYSLSEQFF. The CDR3 DNA is TGTGCCAGCAGTTCCTACAGTCTCAGTGAGCAGTTCTTC. The chain links TRBV27 to TRBJ2-1; D unresolved. Between the trimmed V and J ends, which lost 4 bases and 9 bases, there was a span of 13 bases. Per germline, CDR1 MNHEY and CDR2 SMNVEV (reference sequence). This CDR3 is built from 13 residues.

This clone was counted a single time. This sequence joins TRBV28 and TRBJ1-5, with D unclear. Trimming removed 7 bases from V and 2 bases from J, with 12 bases in between. The CDR3 is made up of 14 amino acids. Germline CDR1 reads MDHEN; CDR2 reads SYDVKM. The CDR3 DNA reads TGTGCCAGCACCCCCCGGCGGCGCAATCAGCCCCAGCATTTT. Translated: CASTPRRRNQPQHF. The complete variable domain, with remaining parts taken from reference TRBV28 and TRBJ1-5, reads DVKVTQSSRYLVKRTGEKVFLECVQDMDHENMFWYRQDPGLGLRLIYFSYDVKMKEKGDIPEGYSVSREKKERFSLILESASTNQTSMYLCASTPRRRNQPQHFGDGTRLSIL.

V gene TRBV28 combines with J gene TRBJ2-2, with a tentative D call TRBD2 (6 bases). The CDR3 totals 14 residues. The germline V gene has CDR1 MDHEN and CDR2 SYDVKM. V was pared by 2 bases and J by 7 bases, with 11 bases between. CDR3 in amino acids: CASSLTGEDGELFF. The CDR3 DNA follows: TGTGCCAGCAGTTTAACGGGAGAGGACGGGGAGCTGTTTTTT.

The chain recombines TRBV6-5 with TRBJ2-7, with D perhaps TRBD1 (5 bases). The CDR3 consists of 13 residues. The germline V gene encodes CDR1 MNHEY and CDR2 SVGAGI. V was clipped by 7 bases and J by 0 bases, with 10 bases between them. Written as DNA, the CDR3 is TGTGCCAGCACCCCCGACAGCTCCTACGAGCAGTACTTC. Protein sequence: CASTPDSSYEQYF.

This chain joins TRBV11-2 and TRBJ2-3, with 12 bases that match TRBD2. The length of the CDR3 is 19 residues. In germline, CDR1 is SGHAT, CDR2 FQNNGV. V dropped 2 bases and J dropped 1; count of bases not matched to a gene: 10. The CDR3 loop reads CASSLNGLAGGPRTDTQYF. Here the CDR3 DNA reads TGTGCCAGCAGCTTAAATGGGCTAGCGGGAGGGCCGCGCACAGATACGCAGTATTTT.

The chain is built from TRBV27 and TRBJ2-3; D is perhaps TRBD2 (6 bases). V lost 4 bases and J 0 bases, leaving 14 bases between the germline ends. The CDR3 extends over 16 amino acids. The germline CDR1 and CDR2 sequences are MNHEY and SMNVEV (reference sequence). The CDR3 here is CASSSRTGTSTDTQYF. The DNA for the CDR3 is TGTGCCAGCAGTTCAAGAACCGGGACTAGCACAGATACGCAGTATTTT.

This clone was recorded only once. The chain links TRBV15 to TRBJ2-7, with 7 positions matching TRBD2. Germline V gene data show CDR1 as LNHNV and CDR2 as YYDKDF (reference sequence). This CDR3 region has 14 residues. V was pared by 3 bases and J by 4 bases, with 6 bases of the junction left unmatched. This CDR3 is CATSSKTSWYEQYF. Written as DNA, the CDR3 is TGTGCCACCAGCAGCAAGACTAGCTGGTACGAGCAGTACTTC.

This clone has more than one count but fewer than ten. The chain uses TRBV19 and TRBJ1-4; no definite D call. This CDR3 has 14 residues. V lost 3 bases and J 6 bases, leaving 11 bases between the germline ends. Germline V gene data show CDR1 as LNHDA and CDR2 as SQIVND (reference sequence). This CDR3 is CASSIGTVDEKLFF. The CDR3 nucleotides are TGTGCCAGTAGTATCGGTACAGTAGATGAAAAACTGTTTTTT.

The V and J genes are TRBV25-1 and TRBJ2-5, with D maybe TRBD2 (5 bases). Germline assignment: CDR1 MGHDK and CDR2 SYGVNS. The CDR3 spans 14 residues. Deletions cut 3 bases from V and 1 base from J, with 9 bases between. The CDR3 coding sequence is TGTGCCAGCAGTGAGAGCCGGGGCCAAGAGACCCAGTACTTC. Amino acid sequence: CASSESRGQETQYF.

The chain is built from TRBV7-3 and TRBJ2-3; 15 nucleotides align to TRBD2. CDR1 is SGHTA and CDR2 is FQGTGA in the germline V gene. The J segment lost 4 bases and the V segment lost 2 bases, leaving 16 bases of the junction unmatched. This CDR3 has 21 amino acids. The CDR3 sequence: CASSLRDNGTSGRSYADTQYF. CDR3 in DNA: TGTGCCAGCAGCTTACGGGACAACGGGACTAGCGGGAGGAGCTACGCAGATACGCAGTATTTT.

CDR3 in DNA: TGCGCCAGCAGCTTAACAGGAACCTCCTACGAGCAGTACTTC. It yields the protein CASSLTGTSYEQYF. The chain carries TRBV5-1 and TRBJ2-7, with D maybe TRBD1 (5 bases). CDR1 and CDR2 from the germline V gene are SGHRS and YFSETQ. The ends were cut back, 2 bases at V and 0 bases at J, with 9 bases in the middle. This CDR3 is 14 amino acids long.

J is TRBJ2-1 and V is TRBV9; possibly TRBD2 for D (5 bases). The V and J ends lost 0 bases and 7 bases respectively, with 14 bases between them. Germline loops: CDR1 SGDLS, CDR2 YYNGEE. The CDR3 is 15 residues long. The CDR3 here is CASSVVKGPGNEQFF. CDR3 DNA sequence: TGTGCCAGCAGCGTAGTAAAGGGCCCGGGGAATGAGCAGTTCTTC.

The gene calls are TRBV15 and TRBJ2-7; maybe TRBD1 (8 bases). The CDR3 consists of 18 residues. Germline loops: CDR1 LNHNV, CDR2 YYDKDF (reference sequence). The germline V and J ends were trimmed by 4 bases and 3 bases, with 25 bases remaining between them. The CDR3 region has the DNA TGTGCCACCAGCAAAAGCAGTAACGGACAGGGCGGGGGCTACGAGCAGTACTTC. Protein sequence: CATSKSSNGQGGGYEQYF.

The chain is built from TRBV30 and TRBJ1-1, with a possible D match to TRBD1 (5 bases). V was pared by 4 bases and J by 4 bases, with 13 bases between. The germline CDR1 and CDR2 sequences are GTSNPN and SVGIG (reference sequence). The CDR3 is 13 residues long. For the CDR3, the DNA is TGTGCCTGGACTATCGGCGGGGGCACTGAAGCTTTCTTT. As protein: CAWTIGGGTEAFF. The variable domain in full, with the rest retrieved from reference TRBV30 and TRBJ1-1, is SQTIHQWPATLVQPVGSPLSLECTVEGTSNPNLYWYRQAAGRGLQLLFYSVGIGQISSEVPQNLSASRPQDRQFILSSKKLLLSDSGFYLCAWTIGGGTEAFFGQGTRLTVV.

The chain joins TRBV4-3 to TRBJ2-7, with 12 bases identical to TRBD2. The CDR3 sequence is 19 residues long. Germline V lookup: CDR1 LGHNA, CDR2 YSLEER. V gave up 0 bases and J gave up 3 bases; unmatched junction bases: 12. CDR3 nucleotide sequence: TGCGCCAGCAGCCAAGATTACCCGACTAGCGGGAGAGCGGGCTACGAGCAGTACTTC. Translated, it gives CASSQDYPTSGRAGYEQYF.

This clone was picked up a small number of times. The chain joins TRBV7-9 to TRBJ2-7; 7 nucleotides match TRBD1. Germline CDR1 SEHNR, CDR2 FQNEAQ (reference sequence). Losses at the gene ends were 4 bases for V and 4 bases for J; bases not matched to a gene: 7. This CDR3 has 14 residues. CDR3 DNA sequence: TGTGCCAGCAGCTCTGACAGGGCGAGGTACGAGCAGTACTTC. Its translation: CASSSDRARYEQYF.

V gene TRBV5-6 combines with J gene TRBJ2-1; TRBD1 matches 10 bases. The germline CDR1 and CDR2 sequences are SGHDT and YYEEEE. The CDR3 has 18 residues. Germline trimming cut 0 bases from V and 3 bases from J; bases unmatched to any gene: 9. The CDR3 DNA sequence: TGTGCCAGCAGCTTGGGGGGACTTGGACAGGGGGTCTACAATGAGCAGTTCTTC. Translation: CASSLGGLGQGVYNEQFF.

J is TRBJ2-3 and V is TRBV7-9; D uncertain. V was cut by 6 bases and J by 1 base, with 8 bases left in between. CDR1 and CDR2 from the germline V gene are SEHNR and FQNEAQ (reference sequence). The CDR3 consists of 13 residues. CDR3 bases: TGTGCCAGCAGAAGCGCAGGCACAGATACGCAGTATTTT. It specifies CASRSAGTDTQYF.